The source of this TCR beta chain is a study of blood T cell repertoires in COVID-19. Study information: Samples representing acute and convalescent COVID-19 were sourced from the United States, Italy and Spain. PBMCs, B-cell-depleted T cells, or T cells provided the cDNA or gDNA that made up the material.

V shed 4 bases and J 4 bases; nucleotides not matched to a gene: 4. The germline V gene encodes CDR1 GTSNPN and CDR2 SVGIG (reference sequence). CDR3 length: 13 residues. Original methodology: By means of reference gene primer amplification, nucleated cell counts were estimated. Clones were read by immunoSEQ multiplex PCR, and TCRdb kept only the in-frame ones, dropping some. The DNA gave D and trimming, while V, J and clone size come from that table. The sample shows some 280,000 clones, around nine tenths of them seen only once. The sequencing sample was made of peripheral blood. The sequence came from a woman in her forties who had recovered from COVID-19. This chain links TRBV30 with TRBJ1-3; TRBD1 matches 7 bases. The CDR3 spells CAWTYRGGNTIYF. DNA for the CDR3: TGTGCCTGGACCTACAGGGGCGGAAACACCATATATTTT.